The 4 T cell receptor beta chains presented below share a single source sample, sequenced in a study of T cells after yellow fever vaccination. TCRdb re-analysed the 5' RACE reads in MiXCR, keeping a single row per CDR3 protein. The data show approximately 350,000 distinct CDR3 sequences, with 11% seen just once and roughly 18% held by the top ten. The sequencing used PBMCs, collected on the day of the first yellow fever vaccination. These TCRs come from a man between 18 and 35 years old who received the YFV17D yellow fever vaccine.

In its sample, this clonotype was seen many times. The chain links TRBV24-1 to TRBJ2-1; D ambiguous. Germline V CDR1 and CDR2: KGHDR, SFDVKD. This CDR3 is 14 amino acids long. V was pared by 6 bases and J by 12 bases, with 20 bases between. CDR3 in amino acids: CATSSRARRIGQFF. The DNA for the CDR3 is TGTGCCACCAGTAGCCGGGCCCGCCGCATCGGGCAGTTCTTC.

This clonotype was seen a few times. This rearrangement joins TRBV12-3 or TRBV12-4 to TRBJ1-5; D not resolved. The CDR3 runs to 12 residues. V was pared by 3 bases and J by 12 bases, with 12 bases between. As DNA, the CDR3 is TGTGCCAGCAGTTTCGAGTCTGGGGTCCAGCATTTT. Amino acid sequence: CASSFESGVQHF.

This clonotype has at least ten counts. The chain couples TRBV6-1 to TRBJ1-6; D perhaps matches TRBD1 (5 bases). CDR1 is MNHNS and CDR2 is SASEGT in the germline V gene. Trimming shortened V by 5 bases and J by 10 bases, and 12 bases separated the two germline ends. The CDR3 totals 13 residues. Written as DNA, the CDR3 is TGTGCCAGCAGTACAGGAGGCGGATCACCCCTCCACTTT. Translation gives CASSTGGGSPLHF.

V gene TRBV20-1 combines with J gene TRBJ1-6; D not resolved. V was cut by 1 base and J by 0 bases, with 7 bases left in between. This CDR3 is built from 15 residues. Germline-derived CDR1 and CDR2 are DFQATT and SNEGSKA (reference sequence). The CDR3 nucleotides read TGCAGTGCTAGAGCTGAGAGCTCCTATAATTCACCCCTCCACTTT. Protein: CSARAESSYNSPLHF.